The T cell receptor beta chain described here comes from a study of T cells in Graves' hyperthyroidism and ophthalmopathy. In the study overall: Peripheral blood was acquired at first diagnosis, ahead of any therapy whatsoever.

The V segment lost 6 bases and the J segment 1 base; nucleotides outside the gene matches: 4. The CDR3 is 16 amino acids. The germline gives CDR1 MDHEN, CDR2 SYDVKM. What was amplified from RNA transcripts were TCR beta CDR3 regions. Primed by the HTBI set, a first-round RT-PCR was run on the TCR CDR3. MiXCR, applied by TCRdb to the multiplex PCR reads, yields one record per CDR3 protein. The table lists approximately 690,000 distinct CDR3 sequences, roughly 20% of them singletons. This clonotype was observed a handful of times. V gene TRBV28 combines with J gene TRBJ2-5; 14 nucleotides match TRBD2. The sample consisted of blood. The sequence was collected from a man aged 25 to 40 with Graves' ophthalmopathy. The CDR3, as DNA: TGTGCCAGCAGATCTGGACTAGCGGGGGGCCAAGAGACCCAGTACTTC. The encoded protein is CASRSGLAGGQETQYF.